This is a list of T cell receptor beta chains from one sample in a study of cytomegalovirus exposure and HLA in healthy donors. Repertoires were generated with immunoSEQ multiplex PCR, while TCRdb's copy carries only in-frame clones and drops some. Here the sample spans 120,000 to 150,000 clones, about 80% being singletons. The specimen was PBMCs. The receptors originated from a man between 18 and 29 years old in good health and CMV-seronegative. The CDR3 runs from the conserved cysteine through the conserved F or W. Fields, in order: J gene, clone size, V gene, CDR3 length, D gene, CDR3 DNA, CDR3 protein. A D gene is named only where the DNA matches it firmly. Not every row has a clone size; where given, it reads once, few, many or a size class.

j_gene: TRBJ1-3; abundance: -; v_gene: TRBV11-2; len: 15; d_gene: -; CDR3nt: TGTGCCAGCAGCTTCTCGACAAACTCTGGAAACACCATATATTTT; CDR3aa: CASSFSTNSGNTIYF
j_gene: TRBJ1-1; abundance: -; v_gene: TRBV2; len: 14; d_gene: -; CDR3nt: TGTGCCAGCAGTAATCCAGACTTGAACACTGAAGCTTTCTTT; CDR3aa: CASSNPDLNTEAFF
j_gene: TRBJ1-5; abundance: -; v_gene: TRBV7-6; len: 18; d_gene: TRBD1; CDR3nt: TGTGCCAGCAGCGAAGGGGCAGGGGGCCCCTATAGCAATCAGCCCCAGCATTTT; CDR3aa: CASSEGAGGPYSNQPQHF
j_gene: TRBJ1-6; abundance: -; v_gene: TRBV4-2; len: 15; d_gene: -; CDR3nt: TGTGCCAGCAGCCAAGAACCTCGACTTGGAGTGCCCCTCCACTTT; CDR3aa: CASSQEPRLGVPLHF
j_gene: TRBJ2-6; abundance: -; v_gene: TRBV4-2; len: 16; d_gene: -; CDR3nt: TGTGCCAGCAGCCAAGCCGGGTTCCCTGGGGCCAACGTCCTGACTTTC; CDR3aa: CASSQAGFPGANVLTF
j_gene: TRBJ2-7; abundance: few; v_gene: TRBV28; len: 15; d_gene: -; CDR3nt: TGTGCCAGCAGTCCTAATACGGGACACCGCTACGAGCAGTACTTC; CDR3aa: CASSPNTGHRYEQYF
j_gene: TRBJ2-2; abundance: once; v_gene: TRBV4-2; len: 18; d_gene: -; CDR3nt: TGTGCCAGCAGCCAGCATCACTTCGGACAGGGAGGGGCCGGGGAGCTGTTTTTT; CDR3aa: CASSQHHFGQGGAGELFF
j_gene: TRBJ1-5; abundance: -; v_gene: TRBV11-2; len: 15; d_gene: -; CDR3nt: TGTGCCAGCAGCCCAGGACAGCATAGCAATCAGCCCCAGCATTTT; CDR3aa: CASSPGQHSNQPQHF
j_gene: TRBJ2-7; abundance: -; v_gene: TRBV10-2; len: 14; d_gene: -; CDR3nt: TGCGCCAGCAGTGGGGTGGGGGGAAACTACGAGCAGTACTTC; CDR3aa: CASSGVGGNYEQYF
j_gene: TRBJ1-5; abundance: -; v_gene: TRBV2; len: 15; d_gene: TRBD1; CDR3nt: TGTGCCAGCGGTAGAGACGACAGGGCAAATCAGCCCCAGCATTTT; CDR3aa: CASGRDDRANQPQHF
j_gene: TRBJ2-7; abundance: -; v_gene: TRBV5-1; len: 14; d_gene: -; CDR3nt: TGCGCCAGCAGCTCGTTCCAGACATCCTACGAGCAGTACTTC; CDR3aa: CASSSFQTSYEQYF
j_gene: TRBJ2-3; abundance: -; v_gene: TRBV7-8; len: 14; d_gene: -; CDR3nt: TGTGCCAGCAGCTTAGCCGACAGTATAGATACGCAGTATTTT; CDR3aa: CASSLADSIDTQYF
j_gene: TRBJ2-7; abundance: -; v_gene: TRBV27; len: 12; d_gene: -; CDR3nt: TGTGCCAGCGGGATAGGGGACTACGAGCAGTACTTC; CDR3aa: CASGIGDYEQYF
j_gene: TRBJ2-4; abundance: -; v_gene: TRBV9; len: 14; d_gene: -; CDR3nt: TGTGCCAGCAGCGGCTACTCCCCCCCAAACATTCAGTACTTC; CDR3aa: CASSGYSPPNIQYF
j_gene: TRBJ2-1; abundance: -; v_gene: TRBV27; len: 15; d_gene: TRBD1; CDR3nt: TGTGCCAGCAGATCAACAGGGGTATCTAACAATGAGCAGTTCTTC; CDR3aa: CASRSTGVSNNEQFF
j_gene: TRBJ2-5; abundance: -; v_gene: TRBV28; len: 14; d_gene: TRBD2; CDR3nt: TGTGCCAGCAGTTTTGTCCCGGGGGGAGAGACCCAGTACTTC; CDR3aa: CASSFVPGGETQYF
j_gene: TRBJ2-7; abundance: -; v_gene: TRBV19; len: 15; d_gene: -; CDR3nt: TGTGCCAGTAGTATACAGGGGTTAGAAACCTACGAGCAGTACTTC; CDR3aa: CASSIQGLETYEQYF
j_gene: TRBJ2-7; abundance: once; v_gene: TRBV30; len: 15; d_gene: -; CDR3nt: TGTGCCTGGAGTCCTTGGCGGGGACCTTCCTACGAGCAGTACTTC; CDR3aa: CAWSPWRGPSYEQYF
j_gene: TRBJ2-3; abundance: -; v_gene: TRBV13; len: 15; d_gene: -; CDR3nt: TGTGCCAGCAGCTTAGGGGGCGGGCGCACAGATACGCAGTATTTT; CDR3aa: CASSLGGGRTDTQYF
j_gene: TRBJ1-3; abundance: -; v_gene: TRBV4-2; len: 15; d_gene: TRBD1; CDR3nt: TGTGCCAGCAGCCAAGCCACAGGGGATGGAAACACCATATATTTT; CDR3aa: CASSQATGDGNTIYF
j_gene: TRBJ1-2; abundance: -; v_gene: TRBV7-8; len: 15; d_gene: -; CDR3nt: TGTGCCAGCAGCGTAGGGATAGGGGCGCCGTATGGCTACACCTTC; CDR3aa: CASSVGIGAPYGYTF
j_gene: TRBJ2-7; abundance: -; v_gene: TRBV2; len: 17; d_gene: -; CDR3nt: TGTGCCAGCAGTGATCAGGGCAGATCCCGTTCTAATTACGAGCAGTACTTC; CDR3aa: CASSDQGRSRSNYEQYF
j_gene: TRBJ1-3; abundance: -; v_gene: TRBV30; len: 12; d_gene: -; CDR3nt: TGTGCCTGGTTACAGGGTGGAAACACCATATATTTT; CDR3aa: CAWLQGGNTIYF
j_gene: TRBJ2-1; abundance: -; v_gene: TRBV18; len: 17; d_gene: TRBD2; CDR3nt: TGTGCCAGCTCACCGTTTGGACTAGCGGGGGAGGACAATGAGCAGTTCTTC; CDR3aa: CASSPFGLAGEDNEQFF
j_gene: TRBJ1-5; abundance: -; v_gene: TRBV30; len: 14; d_gene: TRBD1; CDR3nt: TGTGCCTGGAGCTACACAGGGGGCATTCAGCCCCAGCATTTT; CDR3aa: CAWSYTGGIQPQHF
j_gene: TRBJ1-4; abundance: -; v_gene: TRBV5-1; len: 15; d_gene: TRBD1; CDR3nt: TGCGCCAGCAGCTTGGTGACAGGGAGTGCTGAAAAACTGTTTTTT; CDR3aa: CASSLVTGSAEKLFF
j_gene: TRBJ1-2; abundance: -; v_gene: TRBV5-1; len: 14; d_gene: TRBD1; CDR3nt: TGCGCCAGCAGCTTGGAGGGGGCGCTTAATGGCTACACCTTC; CDR3aa: CASSLEGALNGYTF
j_gene: TRBJ2-2; abundance: once; v_gene: TRBV30; len: 16; d_gene: -; CDR3nt: TGTGCCTGTAGGGCCCCTTCAGGCAGGGGAAACGGGGAGCTGTTTTTT; CDR3aa: CACRAPSGRGNGELFF
j_gene: TRBJ1-4; abundance: -; v_gene: TRBV7-9; len: 14; d_gene: TRBD1; CDR3nt: TGTGCCAGCAGCCAGCATGGGACAGGTGAAAAACTGTTTTTT; CDR3aa: CASSQHGTGEKLFF
j_gene: TRBJ2-7; abundance: -; v_gene: TRBV28; len: 14; d_gene: -; CDR3nt: TGTGCCAGCAGTTTTGCCCGGGGGGCGAACGAGCAGTACTTC; CDR3aa: CASSFARGANEQYF
j_gene: TRBJ2-7; abundance: -; v_gene: TRBV6-5; len: 14; d_gene: -; CDR3nt: TGTGCCAGTCATTCGAGGAGCCGCCTCTACGAGCAGTACTTC; CDR3aa: CASHSRSRLYEQYF